The 16 T cell receptor beta chains below all came from one sample that was sequenced in a study of CD8+ T cells in alopecia areata. Treatment defined: oral pan-JAK inhibitor, 5-10 mg twice daily. It was cDNA, reverse transcribed from extracted RNA, that served as the sequencing template. Repertoires were generated with immunoSEQ multiplex PCR, while TCRdb's copy carries only in-frame clones and drops some. The table has 110,000 or so clones, approximately 51% seen once. The starting material was CD4+ T cells sorted from blood, obtained at week 24, from a patient treated with tofacitinib. The receptors shown here come from a human donor with alopecia areata.

This chain connects TRBV2 to TRBJ2-5; 10 positions agree with TRBD2. The germline V gene encodes CDR1 SNHLY and CDR2 FYNNEI. The CDR3 consists of 15 residues. The trim removed 3 bases at V and 4 bases at J, leaving 5 bases unmatched. DNA of the CDR3: TGTGCCAGCAGTGATAGGCTAGCGGGGGCAGAGACCCAGTACTTC. This translates into CASSDRLAGAETQYF.

This clone was observed a handful of times. V gene TRBV4-1 combines with J gene TRBJ1-3; no definite D call. Trimming pared 1 base from V and 4 bases from J, leaving 17 bases between. CDR3 length: 17 residues. CDR1 MGHRA and CDR2 YSYEKL come from the germline V gene. The CDR3 coding sequence is TGCGCCAGCAGCCAAGGCCCTACCGGTTCGCGGGGAAACACCATATATTTT. This translates into CASSQGPTGSRGNTIYF.

Only one count was recorded for this clone. CDR3 amino acids: CASTAGRVNTEAFF. The CDR3 coding sequence is TGTGCCAGTACCGCGGGACGGGTGAACACTGAAGCTTTCTTT. This chain uses TRBV19 with TRBJ1-1; D is possibly TRBD1 (5 bases). V lost 7 bases, J lost 0 bases, and 12 bases lay in between. The CDR3 is 14 amino acids. Germline V gene data show CDR1 as LNHDA and CDR2 as SQIVND (reference sequence).

V is TRBV30 and J is TRBJ1-5; D is unresolved. The CDR3 is made up of 13 amino acids. Germline loops: CDR1 GTSNPN, CDR2 SVGIG (reference sequence). The V end lost 3 bases, the J end lost 2 bases, and 8 bases lay between the germline ends. CDR3 protein: CAWSLRGNQPQHF. CDR3 DNA: TGTGCCTGGAGCCTTAGGGGCAATCAGCCCCAGCATTTT.

The chain joins TRBV7-8 to TRBJ1-4; D not resolved. This CDR3 comprises 15 residues. With 3 bases removed from V and 8 bases from J, the gap between germline ends came to 16 bases. Germline-derived CDR1 and CDR2 are SGHVS and FQNEAQ. The CDR3 DNA reads as TGTGCCAGCAGCTTTTTGGGCGTCCGTGGAGAAAAACTGTTTTTT. It translates to CASSFLGVRGEKLFF.

This clone came up a few times. The gene calls are TRBV27 and TRBJ1-5; D unresolved. The V gene lost 0 bases and the J gene lost 5 bases, with 11 bases spanning the gap. The CDR3 is 15 residues long. Germline V gives CDR1 MNHEY, CDR2 SMNVEV (reference sequence). CDR3 nucleotide sequence: TGTGCCAGCAGTTTATCCGCCAAGGCGGATCAGCCCCAGCATTTT. It translates to CASSLSAKADQPQHF.

V gene TRBV7-8 combines with J gene TRBJ2-5; 8 bases match TRBD2. V trimming: 5 bases; J trimming: 2 bases; junction bases outside the gene matches: 10. The germline V gene has CDR1 SGHVS and CDR2 FQNEAQ. CDR3 length: 16 amino acids. In DNA, the CDR3 is TGTGCCAGCAGCACGGGACTAGGCGAGGGTCAAGAGACCCAGTACTTC. Translated: CASSTGLGEGQETQYF.

In this sample, this clone turned up a few times. The chain carries TRBV5-1 and TRBJ2-3; D is possibly TRBD2 (5 bases). V lost 3 bases and J 2 bases, leaving 13 bases between the germline ends. CDR3 length: 15 amino acids. Germline-derived CDR1 and CDR2 are SGHRS and YFSETQ. The DNA of the CDR3 is TGCGCCAGCAGCTCTAGCCCAGTTGACACAGATACGCAGTATTTT. Protein sequence: CASSSSPVDTDTQYF. Based on the CDR3 plus reference TRBV5-1 and TRBJ2-3, the full variable domain is KAGVTQTPRYLIKTRGQQVTLSCSPISGHRSVSWYQQTPGQGLQFLFEYFSETQRNKGNFPGRFSGRQFSNSRSEMNVSTLELGDSALYLCASSSSPVDTDTQYFGPGTRLTVL.

The sample holds a few counts of this clone. The genes are TRBV4-3 and TRBJ1-4; 10 nucleotides agree with TRBD1. Germline V lookup: CDR1 LGHNA, CDR2 YSLEER. V lost 4 bases and J lost 8; bases outside the gene matches: 7. The CDR3 totals 15 residues. Here the CDR3 reads CASSLRQGAREKLFF. The CDR3 region has the DNA TGCGCCAGCAGCCTACGACAGGGGGCTAGAGAAAAACTGTTTTTT.

V usage is TRBV30 and J usage is TRBJ2-7, with D unclear. Per germline, CDR1 GTSNPN and CDR2 SVGIG (reference sequence). CDR3 size: 15 residues. V was shortened by 0 bases and J by 0 bases, with 12 bases between the two germline ends. CDR3 coding DNA: TGTGCCTGGAGTGTAGGGCCCTCGGGCTCCTACGAGCAGTACTTC. It specifies CAWSVGPSGSYEQYF.

This chain joins TRBV2 and TRBJ1-4, with D possibly TRBD1 on 6 matching bases. The ends were cut back, 7 bases at V and 2 bases at J, with 14 bases in the middle. The CDR3 covers 15 residues. CDR1 is SNHLY and CDR2 is FYNNEI in the germline V gene. Written as DNA, the CDR3 is TGTGCCAGCACCCAAACAGGGATGACTAATGAAAAACTGTTTTTT. Translated, it gives CASTQTGMTNEKLFF. The variable domain in full, with the rest retrieved from reference TRBV2 and TRBJ1-4, is EPEVTQTPSHQVTQMGQEVILRCVPISNHLYFYWYRQILGQKVEFLVSFYNNEISEKSEIFDDQFSVERPDGSNFTLKIRSTKLEDSAMYFCASTQTGMTNEKLFFGSGTQLSVL.

The rearrangement links TRBV5-4 to TRBJ1-2; perhaps TRBD1 as D (6 bases). Germline V lookup: CDR1 SGHNT, CDR2 YYREEE (reference sequence). There are 13 residues in the CDR3. With 4 bases removed from V and 8 bases from J, the gap between germline ends came to 15 bases. CDR3 nucleotides: TGTGCCAGCAGCCCCGAGGGGGGGCTCGGCTACACCTTC. It is translated as CASSPEGGLGYTF.

This clone was found once. The chain combines TRBV5-6 with TRBJ1-2; a possible D gene is TRBD1 (5 bases). CDR1 is SGHDT and CDR2 is YYEEEE in the germline V gene. The CDR3 is 14 residues long. V was shortened by 4 bases and J by 8 bases, with 18 bases between the two germline ends. The CDR3 sequence: CASSRPARVDGYTF. The CDR3 DNA reads TGTGCCAGCAGCCGTCCTGCCAGGGTTGACGGCTACACCTTC.

This clone was observed a few times. J is TRBJ2-1 and V is TRBV30, with D perhaps matching TRBD2 (6 bases). CDR3 size: 14 residues. The V end lost 5 bases, the J end lost 5 bases, and 16 bases lay between the germline ends. From germline, CDR1 is GTSNPN and CDR2 SVGIG (reference sequence). Written as DNA, the CDR3 is TGTGCCTGGGAGCCGGGACTGGCAGACAATGAGCAGTTCTTC. As protein: CAWEPGLADNEQFF.

This clone was seen ten or more times. CDR3 bases: TGTGCCAGCGGGGATTTCTACGAGCAGTACTTC. It is translated as CASGDFYEQYF. The chain combines TRBV14 with TRBJ2-7, with D unresolved. Deletions cut 8 bases from V and 3 bases from J, with 8 bases between. The CDR3 has 11 amino acids. Per the germline V gene, CDR1 is SGHDN and CDR2 is FVKESK.

This clone was counted a single time. V gene TRBV29-1 combines with J gene TRBJ2-2, with D hard to call. Trimming cost V 1 base and J 1 base, with 7 bases left between them. CDR3 length: 14 amino acids. CDR1 is SQVTM, CDR2 ANQGSEA, per germline. The CDR3 DNA sequence: TGCAGCGTTGAAGTCACACAGAACACCGGGGAGCTGTTTTTT. Translation: CSVEVTQNTGELFF.